Following are 28 T cell receptor beta chains from one sample sequenced in a study of blood T cells in healthy people across ages (dated by TCRdb to between 2015 and 2016). Libraries were constructed by 5' RACE. For sequencing, an Illumina HiSeq 2500 was employed. A second PCR of roughly 6 to 11 cycles was run with a J-beta primer mix and a sample-barcoded 5' primer. Through fastp at Q25 and MiXCR, TCRdb rebuilt clones from the public reads, retaining in-frame beta chains. A single entry per CDR3 protein holds the most common genes and DNA from its merged rows. Here the sample has hundreds of thousands of distinct CDR3 sequences; less than 35% occur a single time. The ten top clones hold 15% to 19% of the sample. Sequencing was performed on blood. The receptors stem from a woman of 80 years or more in good health.

Ten or more counts support this clonotype. The chain is built from TRBV7-3 and TRBJ2-5, with 11 nucleotides matching TRBD2. The CDR3 spans 15 residues. V was clipped by 5 bases and J by 5 bases; unmatched bases: 7. Germline values: CDR1 SGHTA, CDR2 FQGTGA. CDR3 in amino acids: CASSISGGAGETQYF. CDR3 sequence (DNA): TGTGCCAGCAGCATTAGCGGGGGGGCCGGGGAGACCCAGTACTTC.

The rearrangement joins TRBV10-3 to TRBJ1-2; unclear D gene. V was cut by 4 bases and J by 2 bases, with 14 bases left in between. CDR1 is ENHRY and CDR2 is SYGVKD in the germline V gene. This CDR3 region has 15 residues. Here the CDR3 DNA reads TGTGCCATCAGTGTAGATGGCGGCGGCAACTATGGCTACACCTTC. Protein: CAISVDGGGNYGYTF.

This clonotype appeared many times. The chain carries TRBV12-3 or TRBV12-4 and TRBJ1-5, with TRBD1 matching 9 bases. The V and J ends lost 6 bases and 2 bases, in that order; junction bases with no gene match: 8. The CDR3 length is 16 residues. The CDR3 sequence is CASSSTGGAGNQPQHF. Here the CDR3 DNA reads TGTGCCAGCAGCAGTACAGGGGGCGCAGGCAATCAGCCCCAGCATTTT.

Of note for this clonotype: A much larger clone differs from this one at a single base, so this may be a read error. The chain uses TRBV28 and TRBJ2-1; 8 nucleotides line up with TRBD2. The V and J ends lost 3 bases and 2 bases, in that order; junction bases with no gene match: 9. This CDR3 contains 17 residues. The germline gives CDR1 MDHEN, CDR2 SYDVKM. CDR3 protein: CASSLFSGGGPYNEQFF. CDR3 DNA sequence: TGTGCCAGCAGTTTGTTTTCCGGGGGGGGCCCCTACAATGAGCAGTTCTTC.

This clonotype was counted between two and nine times. Mismatch with germline at one junction end may stem from a read error. J is TRBJ2-1 and V is TRBV20-1; D is possibly TRBD2 (6 bases). CDR3 length: 12 amino acids. The germline CDR1 and CDR2 sequences are DFQATT and SNEGSKA (reference sequence). CDR3 coding DNA: TGCAGTGCTAGGCGAACTAGCAATGGGCAGTTCTTC. It encodes CSARRTSNGQFF.

This clonotype was seen more than once but under ten times. The chain employs TRBV11-2 and TRBJ1-1, with no clear D. Germline-derived CDR1 and CDR2 are SGHAT and FQNNGV. This CDR3 region has 13 residues. Trimming removed 6 bases at V and 0 bases at J, with 8 bases between. The chain's CDR3 is CASSRILNTEAFF. In nucleotides, the CDR3 is TGTGCCAGCAGTCGGATTCTGAACACTGAAGCTTTCTTT.

This clonotype appeared many times. The chain combines TRBV7-2 with TRBJ1-6, with D perhaps matching TRBD1 (5 bases). CDR1 and CDR2 from the germline V gene are SGHTA and FQGNSA. CDR3 length: 15 amino acids. Trimming stripped 1 base from V and 3 bases from J, with 7 bases between. The CDR3 sequence: CASSLGTGYNSPLHF. The CDR3 DNA sequence: TGTGCCAGCAGCTTAGGCACAGGCTATAATTCACCCCTCCACTTT.

The table lists this clonotype with many counts. The gene calls are TRBV18 and TRBJ1-4, with TRBD1 matching over 8 bases. The CDR3 has 15 residues. Germline V gene data show CDR1 as KGHSH and CDR2 as LQKENI. V shed 5 bases, J shed 4 bases, and the junction held 6 bases outside the gene matches. The CDR3 sequence is CASSSRQGSNEKLFF. The CDR3 region has the DNA TGTGCCAGCTCATCCCGACAGGGGAGTAATGAAAAACTGTTTTTT. Complete variable domain (other parts from reference TRBV18 and TRBJ1-4): NAGVMQNPRHLVRRRGQEARLRCSPMKGHSHVYWYRQLPEEGLKFMVYLQKENIIDESGMPKERFSAEFPKEGPSILRIQQVVRGDSAAYFCASSSRQGSNEKLFFGSGTQLSVL.

The chain has TRBV20-1 and TRBJ2-5, with no clear D. This CDR3 comprises 13 residues. The V end was cut by 0 bases, the J end by 4 bases, with 9 bases between. Per germline, CDR1 DFQATT and CDR2 SNEGSKA (reference sequence). CDR3 amino acids: CSARDLVGETQYF. CDR3 DNA sequence: TGCAGTGCTAGAGATTTGGTTGGAGAGACCCAGTACTTC.

This clonotype was counted at least ten times. Given a much more abundant clone one base away, this may be a read error. The rearrangement joins TRBV9 to TRBJ2-5, with TRBD2 matching 8 bases. The CDR3 length is 17 residues. CDR1 is SGDLS, CDR2 YYNGEE, per germline. V gave up 0 bases and J gave up 11 bases; unmatched junction bases: 18. CDR3 in amino acids: CASSVAAWLAGGNEQYF. Here the CDR3 DNA reads TGTGCCAGCAGCGTAGCCGCGTGGCTAGCGGGCGGGAATGAGCAGTACTTC.

This clonotype was picked up a small number of times. This chain connects TRBV15 to TRBJ1-4; no reliable D call. In germline, CDR1 is LNHNV, CDR2 YYDKDF (reference sequence). There are 13 residues in the CDR3. V lost 5 bases and J 7 bases, leaving 11 bases between the germline ends. For the CDR3, the DNA is TGTGCCACCAGCTCCCGGGCTAGTGAAAAACTGTTTTTT. Its translation: CATSSRASEKLFF.

The sample holds a few counts of this clonotype. The V and J genes are TRBV9 and TRBJ1-5, with D hard to call. This CDR3 has 17 amino acids. Trimming removed 6 bases from V and 0 bases from J, with 19 bases in between. CDR1 and CDR2 from the germline V gene are SGDLS and YYNGEE. CDR3 in amino acids: CASNVGGPLGSNQPQHF. CDR3 sequence (DNA): TGTGCCAGCAACGTCGGCGGCCCGTTAGGTAGCAATCAGCCCCAGCATTTT.

This clonotype was found a few times. The gene calls are TRBV13 and TRBJ2-7, with 7 bases identical to TRBD1. The CDR3 consists of 15 residues. Germline values: CDR1 PRHDT, CDR2 FYEKMQ (reference sequence). Losses at the gene ends were 2 bases for V and 1 base for J; bases not matched to a gene: 5. The CDR3 sequence is CASSLSETGSYEQYF. The CDR3 nucleotides read TGTGCCAGCAGCTTATCCGAGACAGGGTCCTACGAGCAGTACTTC.

In its sample, this clonotype was seen many times. The chain recombines TRBV12-3 or TRBV12-4 with TRBJ2-3; 11 positions match TRBD1. The CDR3 has 15 residues. V dropped 6 bases and J dropped 3; count of bases not matched to a gene: 5. The CDR3 loop reads CASSLDRGQTDTQYF. In DNA, the CDR3 is TGTGCCAGCAGCCTGGACAGGGGGCAAACAGATACGCAGTATTTT.

The genes are TRBV18 and TRBJ2-2; D perhaps matches TRBD2 (5 bases). Germline CDR1 KGHSH, CDR2 LQKENI. Between the trimmed V and J ends, which lost 3 bases and 3 bases, there was a span of 11 bases. The CDR3 totals 15 residues. The CDR3 region is CASSPLGGDTGELFF. In DNA form, the CDR3 reads TGTGCCAGCTCACCCCTCGGAGGAGACACCGGGGAGCTGTTTTTT.

The gene calls are TRBV20-1 and TRBJ2-1, with D perhaps assigned TRBD1 or TRBD2 (6 bases each). From germline, CDR1 is DFQATT and CDR2 SNEGSKA (reference sequence). Trimming shortened V by 6 bases and J by 5 bases, and 17 bases separated the two germline ends. The CDR3 loop spans 14 amino acids. The CDR3 reads CSAGIRGDHNEQFF. The CDR3 coding sequence is TGCAGTGCAGGAATTAGGGGGGACCACAATGAGCAGTTCTTC.

J is TRBJ2-2 and V is TRBV4-2; possibly TRBD2 for D (5 bases). The V end lost 0 bases, the J end lost 7 bases, and 9 bases lay between the germline ends. The CDR3 length is 14 residues. Germline CDR1 and CDR2: LGHNA and YNFKEQ. The CDR3 bases are TGTGCCAGCAGCCAAGATCGCGGGTACGGGGAGCTGTTTTTT. Its translation is CASSQDRGYGELFF.

In regard to this clonotype: The junction shows a germline mismatch at one end, possibly a read error. The rearrangement joins TRBV2 to TRBJ1-2; D remains ambiguous. From germline, CDR1 is SNHLY and CDR2 FYNNEI. This CDR3 contains 15 residues. The CDR3 region is CASREGGGVAYGYTF. DNA for the CDR3: TGTGCCAGCAGGGAAGGTGGAGGTGTTGCCTATGGCTACACCTTC.

This clonotype has ten or more counts. The chain uses TRBV6-1 and TRBJ2-3, with TRBD2 matching over 8 bases. V was pared by 1 base and J by 2 bases, with 5 bases of the junction left unmatched. This CDR3 is 16 amino acids long. Germline CDR1 reads MNHNS; CDR2 reads SASEGT. The CDR3 region has the DNA TGTGCCAGCAGTGAAGTGTCTAGCGGGTTCACAGATACGCAGTATTTT. Protein sequence: CASSEVSSGFTDTQYF.

The rearrangement joins TRBV24-1 to TRBJ1-2; D is possibly TRBD1 (5 bases). The CDR3 extends over 14 amino acids. Trimming cost V 9 bases and J 2 bases, with 15 bases left between them. From germline, CDR1 is KGHDR and CDR2 SFDVKD. In DNA, the CDR3 is TGTGCCACCTCTGCAGGGAGCGGAAACTATGGCTACACCTTC. This sequence encodes CATSAGSGNYGYTF.

This chain joins TRBV3-1 and TRBJ2-1; 12 bases match TRBD2. Germline trimming cut 5 bases from V and 5 bases from J; bases unmatched to any gene: 22. The V gene's germline CDR1 is LGHDT and CDR2 YNNKEL (reference sequence). The CDR3 contains 21 residues. The CDR3: CASSKGVFVLAGGETNNEQFF. In nucleotides, the CDR3 is TGTGCCAGCAGCAAAGGGGTTTTCGTACTAGCGGGGGGCGAGACTAACAATGAGCAGTTCTTC.

Turning to this clonotype: A much larger clone lies one base from this, so it may be a read error. This chain uses TRBV7-3 with TRBJ2-5; 10 bases fit TRBD1. The J call may not be correct, given that the DNA end is closer to TRBJ2-7. Germline V gene sequence: CDR1 SGHTA, CDR2 FQGTGA. The CDR3 has 14 residues. CDR3: CASNSGQGGHEQYF. The CDR3 region has the DNA TGTGCCAGCAACTCAGGACAGGGGGGACACGAGCAGTACTTC.

This clonotype was seen many times. The chain recombines TRBV7-2 with TRBJ2-1, with TRBD2 matching over 11 bases. The CDR3 runs to 15 residues. V dropped 2 bases and J dropped 7; count of bases not matched to a gene: 4. CDR1 SGHTA and CDR2 FQGNSA come from the germline V gene. CDR3 sequence: CASSLSSGGANEQFF. CDR3 nucleotides: TGTGCCAGCAGCTTAAGTAGCGGGGGGGCGAATGAGCAGTTCTTC.

J is TRBJ2-1 and V is TRBV30; a weak D match, TRBD2 (5 bases). Germline CDR1 GTSNPN, CDR2 SVGIG (reference sequence). Trimming stripped 0 bases from V and 7 bases from J, with 19 bases between. The CDR3 has 16 residues. CDR3 loop: CAWSVLGLPGGNEQFF. CDR3 in DNA: TGTGCCTGGAGTGTACTCGGACTTCCGGGCGGGAATGAGCAGTTCTTC.

Concerning this clonotype: An end of the junction does not agree with germline; a read error may underlie this. V is TRBV12-3 or TRBV12-4 and J is TRBJ1-4; 8 nucleotides align to TRBD1. This CDR3 is built from 16 residues. The CDR3 sequence: CASRTGEGGTNEELFF. The DNA for the CDR3 is TGTGCCAGCAGGACAGGGGAAGGAGGAACTAATGAAGAACTGTTTTTT.

This clonotype was recorded many times. This may arise from a read error, as a much more abundant clone is one base away. V usage is TRBV29-1 and J usage is TRBJ2-5, with D unclear. The CDR3 runs to 11 residues. The V end was cut by 7 bases, the J end by 4 bases, with 10 bases between. Germline V gene lookup returns CDR1 SQVTM and CDR2 ANQGSEA. CDR3 nucleotide sequence: TGCAGCGCAACGCACAGAGAGACCCAGTACTTC. Translating it yields CSATHRETQYF.

This clonotype was recorded at least ten times. The chain is built from TRBV20-1 and TRBJ2-3; no clear D. CDR3 size: 11 residues. V was pared by 4 bases and J by 6 bases, with 8 bases between. CDR1 and CDR2 from the germline V gene are DFQATT and SNEGSKA (reference sequence). The CDR3 bases are TGCAGTGCTACCGACCACGATACGCAGTATTTT. This translates into CSATDHDTQYF.

This clonotype has a handful of counts. A much larger clone differs by one base, so this may be a read error. This chain joins TRBV12-3 or TRBV12-4 and TRBJ2-7; no clear D gene. V gave up 5 bases and J gave up 7 bases, with 18 bases separating them. The CDR3 extends over 14 amino acids. CDR3 bases: TGTGCCAGCAGTCTTCGGCACCAGTTCGGGGAGCAGTACTTC. This translates into CASSLRHQFGEQYF.